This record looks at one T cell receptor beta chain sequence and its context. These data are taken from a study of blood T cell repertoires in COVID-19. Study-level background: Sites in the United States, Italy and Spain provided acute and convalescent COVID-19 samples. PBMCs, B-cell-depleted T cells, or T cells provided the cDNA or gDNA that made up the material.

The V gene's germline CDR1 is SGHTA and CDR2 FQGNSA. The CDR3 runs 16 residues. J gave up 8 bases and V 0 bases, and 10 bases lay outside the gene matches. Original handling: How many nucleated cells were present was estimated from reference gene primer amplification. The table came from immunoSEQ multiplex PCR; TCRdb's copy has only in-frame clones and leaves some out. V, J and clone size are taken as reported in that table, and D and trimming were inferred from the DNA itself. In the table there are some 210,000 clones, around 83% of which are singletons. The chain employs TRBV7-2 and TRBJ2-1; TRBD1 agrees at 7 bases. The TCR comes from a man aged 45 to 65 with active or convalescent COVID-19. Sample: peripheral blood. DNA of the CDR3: TGTGCCAGCAGCTTAGCAGCGGACAGGAATTCCCATGAGCAGTTCTTC. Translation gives CASSLAADRNSHEQFF.